This T cell receptor beta chain was observed in a study listed by TCRdb under 2016. The table lists this clonotype with many counts. There is no known antigen for this receptor. Per-base quality was not reported, and no clone a single base away is much larger than it. The CDR3 contains 13 residues, cysteine and phenylalanine counted. CDR3 DNA is the only sequence kept; it has 39 bases, read in frame from the first base. V lost 2 bases and J lost 9 bases; the stretch between them is 13 bases long. The library relied on RT-PCR. The instrument was an Illumina MiSeq. TCRdb reprocessing: public reads trimmed at Q25 with fastp, clones called with MiXCR, in-frame beta chains kept. CDR3 protein duplicates are merged, each entry listing the most common genes and DNA. The sample records 550,000 to 750,000 distinct CDR3 sequences, 11% to 15% of which are singletons. The leading ten clones occupy 3.6% of the sample.

Sample: memory CD4+ T cells from blood. The receptor was isolated from a female donor in good health, serving as a healthy control. The chain links TRBV12-3 or TRBV12-4 with TRBJ2-5; the D gene remains uncertain. The sequence in DNA is TGTGCCAGCAGTTTACTAGGGAATGAGGCCCAGTACTTC. It codes for CASSLLGNEAQYF.